A selection of T cell receptor beta chains follows, all from one sample in a study of human T cells and chemical hapten exposure. Each CDR3 protein is one row after TCRdb ran MiXCR on the RACE reads. This table holds fewer than 85,000 distinct CDR3 sequences, roughly 10% found once. This sample comprised whole blood, obtained in connection with sensitization to the hapten diphenylcyclopropenone (DPC). Source of these receptors: a man aged 18 to 29 with alopecia areata. Some clones in this sample may be carry-over from other donors' samples. Both conserved end residues are part of each CDR3. The D gene is left open where the match is weak. Some rows have no size entry. The others give once, few or many, or a class for an expanded clone.

TRBV13	TRBJ2-7	TRBD1	.	TGTGCCAGCAGCACAACGACAGGGAACGGTGAGCAGTACTTC	CASSTTTGNGEQYF
TRBV7-9	TRBJ2-1	.	many	TGTGCCAGCAGCTTAGCTAGTCGGGATGAGCAGTTCTTC	CASSLASRDEQFF
TRBV14	TRBJ1-1	.	.	TGTGCCAGCAGCCAAGACCAAGGATCAACTGAAGCTTTCTTT	CASSQDQGSTEAFF
TRBV18	TRBJ2-7	TRBD1	.	TGTGCCAGCTCACCTATTGCAGGGGGTCACTACGAGCAGTACTTC	CASSPIAGGHYEQYF
TRBV7-7	TRBJ2-1	TRBD2	.	TGTGCCAGCAGCCCCGCGGGACTAGCGGGGAGCAATGAGCAGTTCTTC	CASSPAGLAGSNEQFF
TRBV19	TRBJ1-5	.	many	TGTGCCAGTAGTAAACGGACCGTTAGCAATCAGCCCCAGCATTTT	CASSKRTVSNQPQHF
TRBV11-2	TRBJ2-1	.	few	TGTGCCAGCAGCTTAGATCGGAGTAGCGGTGAGCAGTTCTTC	CASSLDRSSGEQFF
TRBV5-1	TRBJ1-1	TRBD1	many	TGCGCCAGCAGCTTGGCCGGTCAGGGGGCGGGCACTGAAGCTTTCTTT	CASSLAGQGAGTEAFF
TRBV27	TRBJ2-3	.	few	TGTGCCAGCAGTACCGCGGGCCCAGATACGCAGTATTTT	CASSTAGPDTQYF
TRBV7-8	TRBJ1-1	.	many	TGTGCCAGCAGCCAGTGGTCGGGGGACACTGAAGCTTTCTTT	CASSQWSGDTEAFF
TRBV12-3/TRBV12-4	TRBJ1-1	TRBD1	.	TGTGCCAGCAGTAAACGACAGGGTGTCGGTGAAGCTTTCTTT	CASSKRQGVGEAFF
TRBV29-1	TRBJ1-1	TRBD1	many	TGCAGCGTTAGGGGACAGACACTGAACACTGAAGCTTTCTTT	CSVRGQTLNTEAFF
TRBV29-1	TRBJ2-5	TRBD1	many	TGCAGCGCAACGATTGGACAGGGAGGAGAGACCCAGTACTTC	CSATIGQGGETQYF
TRBV7-2	TRBJ2-6	TRBD2	.	TGTGCCAGCAGCGGCCAGTGGGGACTAGAGATCTCTGGGGCCAACGTCCTGACTTTC	CASSGQWGLEISGANVLTF
TRBV19	TRBJ2-1	.	many	TGTGCCAGTAGTATCGGGCAAAGCTCCTACAATGAGCAGTTCTTC	CASSIGQSSYNEQFF
TRBV18	TRBJ1-5	TRBD1	.	TGTGCCAGCTCACCCGTCGGGACAGATAGCAATCAGCCCCAGCATTTT	CASSPVGTDSNQPQHF
TRBV5-1	TRBJ2-3	TRBD1	many	TGCGCCAGCAGCGCAATTGGACAGGGGGCAACTAGCACAGATACGCAGTATTTT	CASSAIGQGATSTDTQYF
TRBV20-1	TRBJ1-3	TRBD1	few	TGCAGTGCCAGGACAGGGGGCGCCGGGTTAAACACCATATATTTT	CSARTGGAGLNTIYF
TRBV7-6	TRBJ2-6	.	many	TGTGCCAGCAGCTTAGAGTGGGAAACTGGGGCCAACGTCCTGACTTTC	CASSLEWETGANVLTF